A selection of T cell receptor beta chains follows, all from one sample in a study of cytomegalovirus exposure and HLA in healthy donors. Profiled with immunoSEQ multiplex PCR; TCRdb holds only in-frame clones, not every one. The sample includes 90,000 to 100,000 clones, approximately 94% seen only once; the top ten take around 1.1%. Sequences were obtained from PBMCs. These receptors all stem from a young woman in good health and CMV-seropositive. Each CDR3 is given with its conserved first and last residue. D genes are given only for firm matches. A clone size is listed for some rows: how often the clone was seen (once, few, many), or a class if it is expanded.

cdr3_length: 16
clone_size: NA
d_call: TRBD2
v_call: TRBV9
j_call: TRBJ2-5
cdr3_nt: TGTGCCAGCAGCGTAAGGGGACTAGCGGGAGTAGAGACCCAGTACTTC
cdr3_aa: CASSVRGLAGVETQYF

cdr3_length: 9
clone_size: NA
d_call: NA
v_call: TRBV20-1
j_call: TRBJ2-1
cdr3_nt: TGCAGTGCCCTAGGAGGTCGGTTCTTC
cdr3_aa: CSALGGRFF

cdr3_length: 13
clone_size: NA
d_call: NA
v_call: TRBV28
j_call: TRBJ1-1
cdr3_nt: TGTGCCAGCAGTTTATATTCGGGCACTGAAGCTTTCTTT
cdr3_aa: CASSLYSGTEAFF

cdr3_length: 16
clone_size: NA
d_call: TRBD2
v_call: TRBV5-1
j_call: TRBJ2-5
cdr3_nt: TGCGCCAGCAGCTCCGTTGGCGCTAGCGGGAGTGAGACCCAGTACTTC
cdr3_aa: CASSSVGASGSETQYF

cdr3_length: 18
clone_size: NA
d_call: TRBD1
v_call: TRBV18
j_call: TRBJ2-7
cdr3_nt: TGTGCCAGCTCACCACCGATTGGGGACAGGACGAACCTCTACGAGCAGTACTTC
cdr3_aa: CASSPPIGDRTNLYEQYF

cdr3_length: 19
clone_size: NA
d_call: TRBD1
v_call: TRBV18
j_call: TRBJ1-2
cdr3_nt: TGTGCCAGCTCACCAAGGAGTGTTAACAGGGGGCTGGAACCCTATGGCTACACCTTC
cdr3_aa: CASSPRSVNRGLEPYGYTF

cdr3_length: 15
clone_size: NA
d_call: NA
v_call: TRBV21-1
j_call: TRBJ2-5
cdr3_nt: TGTGCCAGCAGCAAACCAGACAGTCCCCAAGAGACCCAGTACTTC
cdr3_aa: CASSKPDSPQETQYF

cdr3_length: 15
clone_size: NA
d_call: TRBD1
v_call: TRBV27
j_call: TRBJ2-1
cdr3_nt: TGTGCCACCACCCAGGACAGGGCAACCTACAATGAGCAGTTCTTC
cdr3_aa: CATTQDRATYNEQFF

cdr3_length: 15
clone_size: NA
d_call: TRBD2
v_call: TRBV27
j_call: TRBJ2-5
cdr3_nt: TGTGCCAGCAGTGCCGGGACTAGCGCAAGAGAGACCCAGTACTTC
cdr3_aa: CASSAGTSARETQYF

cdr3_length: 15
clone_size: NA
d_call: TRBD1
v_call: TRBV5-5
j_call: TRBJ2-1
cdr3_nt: TGTGCCAGCAGCTTGGAACAGGGGCCCTACAATGAGCAGTTCTTC
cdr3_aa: CASSLEQGPYNEQFF

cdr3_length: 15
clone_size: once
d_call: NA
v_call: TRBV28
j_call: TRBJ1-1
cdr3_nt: TGTGCCAGCAGTTTCTCACCGACAACCTACACTGAAGCTTTCTTT
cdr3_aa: CASSFSPTTYTEAFF

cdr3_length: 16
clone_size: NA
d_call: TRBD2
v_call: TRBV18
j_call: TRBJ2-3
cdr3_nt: TGTGCCAGCTCACACATGACTAGCGGGAGCCCAGATACGCAGTATTTT
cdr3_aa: CASSHMTSGSPDTQYF

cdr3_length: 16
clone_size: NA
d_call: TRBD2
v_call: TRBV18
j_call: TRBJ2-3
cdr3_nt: TGTGCCAGCTCACCTCTAGCGGGAGGGTACACAGATACGCAGTATTTT
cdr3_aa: CASSPLAGGYTDTQYF

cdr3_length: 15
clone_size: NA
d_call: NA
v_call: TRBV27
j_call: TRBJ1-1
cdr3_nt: TGTGCCAGCGCAATCTTAGCGGGCTTCGGCACTGAAGCTTTCTTT
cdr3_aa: CASAILAGFGTEAFF

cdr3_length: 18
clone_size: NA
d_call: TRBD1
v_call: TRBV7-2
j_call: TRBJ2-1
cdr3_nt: TGTGCCAGCAGCTTGCAAACAAGCCGGGACAGAACTCTAAATGAGCAGTTCTTC
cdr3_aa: CASSLQTSRDRTLNEQFF

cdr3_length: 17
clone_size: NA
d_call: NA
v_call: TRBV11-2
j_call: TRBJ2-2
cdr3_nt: TGTGCCAGCAGTGTATTTAGAGGGCAACTGAACACCGGGGAGCTGTTTTTT
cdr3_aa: CASSVFRGQLNTGELFF

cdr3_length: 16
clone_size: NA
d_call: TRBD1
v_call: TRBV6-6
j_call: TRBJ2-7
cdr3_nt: TGTGCCAGCAGTTACCCCCCGACAGACAGGGGCTACGAGCAGTACTTC
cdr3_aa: CASSYPPTDRGYEQYF

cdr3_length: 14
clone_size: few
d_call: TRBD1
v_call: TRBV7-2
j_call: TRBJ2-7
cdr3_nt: TGTGCCAGCAGCCCCCGGACAGGGGGTTACGAGCAGTACTTC
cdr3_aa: CASSPRTGGYEQYF

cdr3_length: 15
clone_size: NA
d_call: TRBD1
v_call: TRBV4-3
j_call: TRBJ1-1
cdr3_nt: TGCGCCAGCAGCCAAGCAACAGGGGCGAGGACTGAAGCTTTCTTT
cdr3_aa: CASSQATGARTEAFF

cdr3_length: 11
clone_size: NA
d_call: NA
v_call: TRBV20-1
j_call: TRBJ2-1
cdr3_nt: TGCAGTGCGGGTTCTAGCCCTGAGCAGTTCTTC
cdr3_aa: CSAGSSPEQFF

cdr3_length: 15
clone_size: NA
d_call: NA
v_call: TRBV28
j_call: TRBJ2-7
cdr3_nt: TGTGCCAGCAGTTCAGGGACACCAACCTCCTACGAGCAGTACTTC
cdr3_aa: CASSSGTPTSYEQYF

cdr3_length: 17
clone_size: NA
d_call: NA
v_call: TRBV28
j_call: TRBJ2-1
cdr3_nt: TGTGCCAGCAGTTCCTACGGGGGTCTCCCTTCTTACAATGAGCAGTTCTTC
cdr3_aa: CASSSYGGLPSYNEQFF

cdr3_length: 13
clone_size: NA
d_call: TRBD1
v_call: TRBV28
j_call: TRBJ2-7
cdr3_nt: TGTGCCAGCAGCAGGACAGGCCACTACGAGCAGTACTTC
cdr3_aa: CASSRTGHYEQYF

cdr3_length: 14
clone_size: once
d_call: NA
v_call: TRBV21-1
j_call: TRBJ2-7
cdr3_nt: TGTGCCACCCCCGGGACACTAGTTTCCTACGAGCAGTACTTC
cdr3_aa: CATPGTLVSYEQYF

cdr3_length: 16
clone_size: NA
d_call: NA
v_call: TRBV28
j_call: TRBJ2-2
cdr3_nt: TGTGCCAGCATCAAGGCGGGACAGCCAGGCGCCGGGGAGCTGTTTTTT
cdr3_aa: CASIKAGQPGAGELFF

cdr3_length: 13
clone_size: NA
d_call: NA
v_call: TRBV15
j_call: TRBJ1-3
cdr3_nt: TGTGCCACCAGCCCCCTTACTGGAAACACCATATATTTT
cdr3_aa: CATSPLTGNTIYF

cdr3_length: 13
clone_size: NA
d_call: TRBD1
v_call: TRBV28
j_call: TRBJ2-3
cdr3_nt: TGTGCCAGCAGCCTGGACAGGGGAGATACGCAGTATTTT
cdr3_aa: CASSLDRGDTQYF

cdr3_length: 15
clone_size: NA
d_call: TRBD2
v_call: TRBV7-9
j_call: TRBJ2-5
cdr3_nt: TGTGCCAGCAGCTTAGATAGCGGGATAGGAGAGACCCAGTACTTC
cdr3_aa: CASSLDSGIGETQYF

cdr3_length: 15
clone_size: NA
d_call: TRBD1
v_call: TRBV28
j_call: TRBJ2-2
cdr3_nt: TGTGCCAGCAGTTCCGGGACAGGGGACACCGGGGAGCTGTTTTTT
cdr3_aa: CASSSGTGDTGELFF

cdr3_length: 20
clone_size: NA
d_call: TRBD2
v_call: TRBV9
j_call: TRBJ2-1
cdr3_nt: TGTGCCAGCAGCACTACCGGGGGACTAGCGGTACAAAGCTCCTACAATGAGCAGTTCTTC
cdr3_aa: CASSTTGGLAVQSSYNEQFF

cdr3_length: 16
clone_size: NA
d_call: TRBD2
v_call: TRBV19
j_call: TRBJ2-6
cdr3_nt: TGTGCCAGTGCAGCGGGAGGACTCTCTGGGGCCAACGTCCTGACTTTC
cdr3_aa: CASAAGGLSGANVLTF

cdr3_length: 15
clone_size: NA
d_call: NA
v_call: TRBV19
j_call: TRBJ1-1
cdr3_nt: TGTGCCAGTAGTATTATGGTTGGCAGGAACACTGAAGCTTTCTTT
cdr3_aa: CASSIMVGRNTEAFF

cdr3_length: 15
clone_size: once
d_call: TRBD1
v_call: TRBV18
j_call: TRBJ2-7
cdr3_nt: TGTGCCAGCTCACCCAGACAGGGGGGCTCCTACGAGCAGTACTTC
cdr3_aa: CASSPRQGGSYEQYF

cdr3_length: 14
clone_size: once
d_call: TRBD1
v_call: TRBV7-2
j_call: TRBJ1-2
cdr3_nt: TGTGCCAGCAGGCGTAATCAGGGGGCGAGTGGCTACACCTTC
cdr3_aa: CASRRNQGASGYTF

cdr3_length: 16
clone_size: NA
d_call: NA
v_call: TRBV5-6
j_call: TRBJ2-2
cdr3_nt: TGTGCCAGCAGCTACGCGGGTCCCGGAGGGGTCGGGGAGCTGTTTTTT
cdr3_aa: CASSYAGPGGVGELFF

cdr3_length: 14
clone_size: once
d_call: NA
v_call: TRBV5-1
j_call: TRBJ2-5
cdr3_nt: TGCGCCAGCAGCTCTGCCGGAGCAGACGGGACCCAGTACTTC
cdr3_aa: CASSSAGADGTQYF

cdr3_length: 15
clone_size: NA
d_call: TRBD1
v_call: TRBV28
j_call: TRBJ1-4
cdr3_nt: TGTGCCAGCAGTTCCAGGGGGTCAACTAATGAAAAACTGTTTTTT
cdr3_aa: CASSSRGSTNEKLFF

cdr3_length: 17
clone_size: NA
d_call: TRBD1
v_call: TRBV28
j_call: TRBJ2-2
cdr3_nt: TGTGCCAGCAGTTCAACTTCGGGACAGTTATCTTCCGGGGAGCTGTTTTTT
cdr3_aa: CASSSTSGQLSSGELFF

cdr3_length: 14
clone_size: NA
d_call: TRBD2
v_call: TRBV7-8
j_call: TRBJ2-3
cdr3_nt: TGTGCCAGCAGCAGGGGACTAAGCACAGATACGCAGTATTTT
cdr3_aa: CASSRGLSTDTQYF

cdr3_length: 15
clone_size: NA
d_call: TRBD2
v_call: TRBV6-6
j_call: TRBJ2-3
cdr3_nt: TGTGCCAGCGCAACTAGCGGGACCTTCACAGATACGCAGTATTTT
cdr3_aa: CASATSGTFTDTQYF

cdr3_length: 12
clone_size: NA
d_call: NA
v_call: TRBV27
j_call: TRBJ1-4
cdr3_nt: TGTGCCAGCGGAATTCGGGGAGAAAAACTGTTTTTT
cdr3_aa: CASGIRGEKLFF

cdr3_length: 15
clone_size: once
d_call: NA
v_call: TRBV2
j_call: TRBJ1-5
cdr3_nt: TGTGCCAGCAGTTACAGGGTTCAAGGCAATCAGCCCCAGCATTTT
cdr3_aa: CASSYRVQGNQPQHF

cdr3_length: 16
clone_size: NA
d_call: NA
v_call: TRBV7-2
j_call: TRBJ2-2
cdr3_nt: TGTGCCAGCAGCCTCGGACAAACTCCGAACACCGGGGAGCTGTTTTTT
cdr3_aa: CASSLGQTPNTGELFF

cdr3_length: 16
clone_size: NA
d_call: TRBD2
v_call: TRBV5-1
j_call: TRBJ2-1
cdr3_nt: TGCGCCAGCAGCTTAATACTAGCGGGGGTAAGGAATGAGCAGTTCTTC
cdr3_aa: CASSLILAGVRNEQFF

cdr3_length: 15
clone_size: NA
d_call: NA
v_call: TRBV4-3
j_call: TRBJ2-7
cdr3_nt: TGCGCCAGCAGCCAAGGGGCTAGCCCTTCCTACGAGCAGTACTTC
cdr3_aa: CASSQGASPSYEQYF